These 5 T cell receptor beta chains came from one sample sequenced in a study of neoadjuvant anti-PD-1 for oral cavity cancer. Stated time point: after neoadjuvant nivolumab, at surgical resection. Produced via immunoSEQ multiplex PCR; TCRdb's table is partial and in-frame only. Among about 9,300 clones listed, approximately 72% were seen once. Sequencing used PBMCs, obtained after nivolumab (anti-PD-1) treatment. These receptors all stem from a person between 40 and 85 years old with oral cavity squamous cell carcinoma.

The CDR3 sequence: CASSLGGQVNQPQHF. The CDR3 bases are TGTGCCAGCAGCTTAGGGGGACAGGTCAATCAGCCCCAGCATTTT. The V call is TRBV7-9, the J call TRBJ1-5; TRBD1 matches 8 bases. The CDR3 loop spans 15 amino acids. CDR1 and CDR2 (germline): SEHNR, FQNEAQ (reference sequence). Trimming took 1 base from V and 3 from J; bases not matched to a gene: 2.

The rearrangement links TRBV6-5 to TRBJ1-1, with D unclear. The CDR3 extends over 15 amino acids. The V end was cut by 0 bases, the J end by 3 bases, with 11 bases between. Germline values: CDR1 MNHEY, CDR2 SVGAGI. DNA of the CDR3: TGTGCCAGCAGTTACTCCGGGTCCTTGGACACTGAAGCTTTCTTT. Residues: CASSYSGSLDTEAFF.

The chain couples TRBV6-5 to TRBJ1-1, with TRBD1 as a possible D gene (5 bases). Between the trimmed V and J ends, which lost 7 bases and 11 bases, there was a span of 17 bases. Germline assignment: CDR1 MNHEY and CDR2 SVGAGI. This CDR3 region has 12 residues. This chain's CDR3 is CASKGRDRAAFF. For the CDR3, the DNA is TGTGCCAGCAAAGGCCGGGACCGCGCCGCTTTCTTT.

In its sample, this clone was seen a few times. The rearrangement joins TRBV18 to TRBJ2-1; 11 bases map to TRBD2. CDR3 length: 15 residues. Germline V gives CDR1 KGHSH, CDR2 LQKENI. The V and J ends lost 3 bases and 7 bases, in that order; junction bases with no gene match: 5. CDR3 sequence: CASSPSSGGSNEQFF. CDR3 DNA: TGTGCCAGCTCACCCTCTAGCGGGGGGTCGAATGAGCAGTTCTTC.

The rearrangement uses TRBV2 and TRBJ2-1, with TRBD2 matching 9 bases. CDR3 length equals 14 residues. CDR1 and CDR2 (germline): SNHLY, FYNNEI. Trimming removed 10 bases from V and 7 bases from J; junction bases left unmatched: 11. The CDR3 reads CATRGSGSGNEQFF. DNA for the CDR3: TGTGCCACCAGGGGTAGCGGGAGCGGGAATGAGCAGTTCTTC.